The rows below give T cell receptor beta chains drawn from one sample of a study of shared clonotypes between healthy human individuals. Repertoires were generated with immunoSEQ multiplex PCR, while TCRdb's copy carries only in-frame clones and drops some. This repertoire shows some 1 million clones, 60% to 80% found once; its top ten account for over 1.3%. Sequencing used memory CD4+ T cells sorted from blood. All receptors come from a man younger than 35 in good health. CDR3s include the opening cysteine and the closing phenylalanine or tryptophan. The order of the fields is clone size, CDR3 length, D gene, J gene, V gene, CDR3 protein, CDR3 DNA. The D gene is left open where the match is weak. The size entry is marked missing in some rows and otherwise reads once, few, many or a size class.

clone_size: .
cdr3_length: 16
d_call: TRBD2
j_call: TRBJ2-2
v_call: TRBV2
cdr3_aa: CASSVLAGGYTGELFF
cdr3_nt: TGTGCCAGCAGTGTACTAGCGGGGGGGTACACCGGGGAGCTGTTTTTT

clone_size: .
cdr3_length: 12
d_call: .
j_call: TRBJ2-7
v_call: TRBV6-1
cdr3_aa: CASTLGAGEQYF
cdr3_nt: TGTGCCAGCACTCTAGGGGCGGGGGAGCAGTACTTC

clone_size: .
cdr3_length: 13
d_call: .
j_call: TRBJ2-3
v_call: TRBV6-6
cdr3_aa: CASTGAGTDTQYF
cdr3_nt: TGTGCCAGCACGGGGGCAGGAACAGATACGCAGTATTTT

clone_size: few
cdr3_length: 16
d_call: TRBD2
j_call: TRBJ2-5
v_call: TRBV5-4
cdr3_aa: CASSEGGRTYQETQYF
cdr3_nt: TGTGCCAGCAGCGAGGGCGGGAGGACGTACCAAGAGACCCAGTACTTC

clone_size: once
cdr3_length: 12
d_call: TRBD2
j_call: TRBJ2-7
v_call: TRBV7-2
cdr3_aa: CASSRGVHEQYF
cdr3_nt: TGTGCCAGTAGTCGGGGGGTACACGAGCAGTACTTC

clone_size: .
cdr3_length: 14
d_call: TRBD1
j_call: TRBJ1-4
v_call: TRBV30
cdr3_aa: CAWRGTGRGEKLFF
cdr3_nt: TGTGCCTGGAGGGGGACAGGGAGAGGTGAAAAACTGTTTTTT

clone_size: .
cdr3_length: 14
d_call: TRBD1
j_call: TRBJ1-5
v_call: TRBV28
cdr3_aa: CASREGQVNQPQHF
cdr3_nt: TGTGCCAGCAGGGAAGGACAGGTCAATCAGCCCCAGCATTTT

clone_size: .
cdr3_length: 13
d_call: .
j_call: TRBJ1-6
v_call: TRBV10-1
cdr3_aa: CASSENWGSPLHF
cdr3_nt: TGCGCCAGCAGCGAAAATTGGGGGTCACCCCTCCACTTT

clone_size: .
cdr3_length: 14
d_call: .
j_call: TRBJ2-7
v_call: TRBV6-1
cdr3_aa: CASSAWGSGYEQYF
cdr3_nt: TGTGCCAGCAGTGCCTGGGGTAGCGGTTACGAGCAGTACTTC

clone_size: .
cdr3_length: 14
d_call: .
j_call: TRBJ1-1
v_call: TRBV18
cdr3_aa: CASSPGYGNTEAFF
cdr3_nt: TGTGCCAGCTCACCAGGGTACGGGAACACTGAAGCTTTCTTT